Shown below are 27 T cell receptor beta chains from a single sample sequenced in a study of blood T cell repertoires in COVID-19. Here immunoSEQ multiplex PCR was the method, and the copy in TCRdb shows in-frame clones only, minus some. The sample has 55,000 to 65,000 clones, 70% to 85% seen once. The specimen sequenced was peripheral blood. These receptors were taken from a man aged 60 to 69 with acute or convalescent COVID-19.

The rearrangement links TRBV28 to TRBJ2-2, with 11 nucleotides matching TRBD2. Germline V gene sequence: CDR1 MDHEN, CDR2 SYDVKM. This CDR3 comprises 16 residues. Trimming at V came to 6 bases and at J to 3 bases, leaving 6 bases not matched to a gene. CDR3 amino acids: CASRAGTSGYTGELFF. CDR3 nucleotides: TGTGCCAGCAGAGCTGGGACTAGCGGATACACCGGGGAGCTGTTTTTT.

This chain uses TRBV28 with TRBJ2-5; D might be TRBD2 (6 bases). Germline V gene data show CDR1 as MDHEN and CDR2 as SYDVKM. With 8 bases removed from V and 5 bases from J, the gap between germline ends came to 21 bases. There are 15 residues in the CDR3. The CDR3 DNA reads TGTGCCAGCTACGGGAGAGGCACCACGTTGGAGACCCAGTACTTC. It is translated as CASYGRGTTLETQYF.

The V gene is TRBV6-5, the J gene TRBJ1-3; D is possibly TRBD1 (5 bases). Germline V lookup: CDR1 MNHEY, CDR2 SVGAGI. V lost 8 bases and J lost 1, with 12 bases in between. The CDR3 spans 14 residues. CDR3 sequence: CASWGGGSGNTIYF. In DNA, the CDR3 is TGTGCCAGCTGGGGGGGTGGATCTGGAAACACCATATATTTT.

The chain combines TRBV5-4 with TRBJ2-1; a weak D match, TRBD1 (6 bases). V was trimmed by 5 bases and J by 2 bases, leaving 14 bases between them. In germline, CDR1 is SGHNT, CDR2 YYREEE (reference sequence). The CDR3 runs to 15 residues. CDR3 coding DNA: TGTGCCAGCAGGCACCGGGACACGACCTACAATGAGCAGTTCTTC. It specifies CASRHRDTTYNEQFF.

The table lists this clone with a few counts. The chain carries TRBV15 and TRBJ1-2, with 8 bases lining up with TRBD1. Germline CDR1 LNHNV, CDR2 YYDKDF (reference sequence). V lost 2 bases, J lost 8 bases, and 4 bases stayed unmatched. This CDR3 region has 13 residues. The CDR3 loop reads CATSRQGAHGYTF. The CDR3, as DNA: TGTGCCACCAGCAGACAGGGGGCGCACGGCTACACCTTC.

The chain links TRBV9 to TRBJ2-1, with TRBD2 as a possible D gene (5 bases). CDR1 and CDR2 from the germline V gene are SGDLS and YYNGEE. The CDR3 has 16 residues. Trimming shortened V by 0 bases and J by 0 bases, and 10 bases separated the two germline ends. CDR3 DNA: TGTGCCAGCAGCGTAGGACTCGGGGACTCCTACAATGAGCAGTTCTTC. As protein: CASSVGLGDSYNEQFF.

The genes are TRBV5-8 and TRBJ2-7; 7 positions match TRBD1. This CDR3 is built from 14 residues. The germline gives CDR1 SGHTS, CDR2 YDEGEE. J gave up 3 bases and V 6 bases, and 9 bases lay outside the gene matches. The CDR3 sequence is CASILTGMYYEQYF. The CDR3 DNA is TGTGCCAGCATCCTGACAGGGATGTACTACGAGCAGTACTTC.

This rearrangement joins TRBV18 to TRBJ2-1; TRBD2 matches 11 bases. The V gene end was trimmed by 2 bases and the J gene end by 9 bases; junction bases not matched to a gene: 15. Germline V gene lookup returns CDR1 KGHSH and CDR2 LQKENI. This CDR3 contains 18 residues. CDR3: CASSPRPGRRLAGFEQFF. CDR3 nucleotides: TGTGCCAGCTCACCAAGGCCGGGGCGGAGACTAGCGGGGTTTGAGCAGTTCTTC. Variable domain in full (rest from reference TRBV18 and TRBJ2-1): NAGVMQNPRHLVRRRGQEARLRCSPMKGHSHVYWYRQLPEEGLKFMVYLQKENIIDESGMPKERFSAEFPKEGPSILRIQQVVRGDSAAYFCASSPRPGRRLAGFEQFFGPGTRLTVL.

The rearrangement uses TRBV28 and TRBJ1-2, with 7 bases aligning to TRBD1. The CDR3 contains 12 residues. V gave up 6 bases and J gave up 8 bases; unmatched junction bases: 6. From germline, CDR1 is MDHEN and CDR2 SYDVKM. CDR3 DNA sequence: TGTGCCAGCAGATTACAGGGGTTGGGCTACACCTTC. This codes for CASRLQGLGYTF.

This sequence joins TRBV29-1 and TRBJ2-5, with D possibly TRBD2 on 6 matching bases. Trimming left V 6 bases short and J 0 bases short, with 8 bases between. From germline, CDR1 is SQVTM and CDR2 ANQGSEA. The CDR3 is made up of 12 amino acids. The CDR3 sequence: CSVPGDQETQYF. DNA of the CDR3: TGCAGCGTGCCGGGGGACCAAGAGACCCAGTACTTC.

This chain connects TRBV29-1 to TRBJ2-2; 8 nucleotides align to TRBD1. Germline values: CDR1 SQVTM, CDR2 ANQGSEA. The CDR3 is 14 residues long. The J segment lost 2 bases and the V segment lost 6 bases, leaving 5 bases of the junction unmatched. The CDR3 region is CSVQGAINTGELFF. Written as DNA, the CDR3 is TGCAGCGTGCAGGGGGCGATAAACACCGGGGAGCTGTTTTTT.

The chain recombines TRBV5-5 with TRBJ1-2, with D unresolved. V was pared by 0 bases and J by 4 bases, with 7 bases between. The CDR3 consists of 13 residues. Germline V gene lookup returns CDR1 SGHKS and CDR2 YYEKEE (reference sequence). CDR3 protein: CASSLALGYGYTF. The CDR3, as DNA: TGTGCCAGCAGCTTGGCCCTCGGCTATGGCTACACCTTC.

This sequence joins TRBV28 and TRBJ1-2; TRBD1 might be the D (6 bases). CDR3 size: 14 residues. V gave up 6 bases and J gave up 4 bases, with 15 bases separating them. From germline, CDR1 is MDHEN and CDR2 SYDVKM. The chain's CDR3 is CASRNVGQTYGYTF. In nucleotides, the CDR3 is TGTGCCAGCAGGAACGTGGGACAAACCTATGGCTACACCTTC.

The V and J genes are TRBV19 and TRBJ2-7, with D perhaps TRBD1 (5 bases). Germline V gives CDR1 LNHDA, CDR2 SQIVND (reference sequence). This CDR3 has 15 amino acids. Trimming cost V 8 bases and J 5 bases, with 22 bases left between them. The CDR3 DNA follows: TGTGCCAGTTCTAGTAGGGGCCTAGTTGGCGACGAGCAGTACTTC. Its protein is CASSSRGLVGDEQYF.

The chain's CDR3 is CASSSTPSPSNQPQHF. CDR3 bases: TGTGCCAGCAGCTCGACTCCTTCCCCCAGCAATCAGCCCCAGCATTTT. The chain is built from TRBV7-8 and TRBJ1-5, with D uncertain. Looked up from germline, CDR1 is SGHVS and CDR2 is FQNEAQ. Trimming cost V 4 bases and J 1 base, with 14 bases left between them. This CDR3 is 16 amino acids long.

The chain carries TRBV9 and TRBJ2-7; D is unresolved. Trimming took off 0 bases at V and 5 bases at J, with 6 bases between the two ends. The CDR3 is 12 residues long. The germline V gene has CDR1 SGDLS and CDR2 YYNGEE. CDR3 sequence (DNA): TGTGCCAGCAGCGTAGTACCGGACGAGCAGTACTTC. Translated: CASSVVPDEQYF.

The V gene is TRBV27, the J gene TRBJ1-5; TRBD1 matches 7 bases. The V and J ends lost 5 bases and 3 bases, in that order; junction bases with no gene match: 4. From germline, CDR1 is MNHEY and CDR2 SMNVEV (reference sequence). The CDR3 is 14 residues long. The CDR3 sequence: CASSRQGFNQPQHF. The CDR3 DNA reads as TGTGCCAGCAGTCGACAGGGCTTCAATCAGCCCCAGCATTTT.

The chain employs TRBV27 and TRBJ2-7; the D gene is possibly TRBD2 (5 bases). The CDR3 runs 15 residues. Germline V gene sequence: CDR1 MNHEY, CDR2 SMNVEV (reference sequence). Between the trimmed V and J ends, which lost 8 bases and 4 bases, there was a span of 21 bases. The CDR3 DNA is TGTGCCAGCTCCAGGTGGGCGGGTGAGGGATACGAGCAGTACTTC. Translating gives CASSRWAGEGYEQYF.

The chain uses TRBV2 and TRBJ2-7, with 12 bases that match TRBD1. With 5 bases clipped from V and 4 bases from J, the junction kept 3 bases outside the gene matches. Germline CDR1 and CDR2: SNHLY and FYNNEI. The CDR3 has 14 amino acids. The CDR3 loop is CASSRDRGPYEQYF. DNA for the CDR3: TGTGCCAGCAGTAGGGACAGGGGGCCATACGAGCAGTACTTC.

This chain links TRBV7-9 with TRBJ2-5; D perhaps matches TRBD2 (6 bases). V lost 5 bases to trimming and J lost 5 bases, with 15 bases between them. The germline V gene has CDR1 SEHNR and CDR2 FQNEAQ (reference sequence). CDR3 size: 14 residues. The CDR3, as DNA: TGTGCCAGCAGCCATTTTTGGGGGGAGGAGACCCAGTACTTC. Protein product: CASSHFWGEETQYF. Full variable domain (rest looked up from reference TRBV7-9 and TRBJ2-5): DTGVSQNPRHKITKRGQNVTFRCDPISEHNRLYWYRQTLGQGPEFLTYFQNEAQLEKSRLLSDRFSAERPKGSFSTLEIQRTEQGDSAMYLCASSHFWGEETQYFGPGTRLLVL.

The chain carries TRBV3-1 (or the pseudogene TRBV3-2) and TRBJ2-5, with a tentative D call TRBD2 (6 bases). V lost 1 base and J 7 bases, leaving 16 bases between the germline ends. This CDR3 contains 15 residues. In germline, CDR1 is LGHDT, CDR2 YNNKEL (reference sequence). The CDR3 sequence is CASSQASVIFGTQYF. The CDR3 DNA reads as TGTGCCAGCAGCCAAGCTAGCGTGATCTTCGGGACCCAGTACTTC.

The CDR3 sequence is CASSHSLLQGKGGTDTQYF. CDR3 nucleotide sequence: TGTGCCAGCAGCCATTCCTTACTGCAGGGGAAGGGCGGCACAGATACGCAGTATTTT. The rearrangement links TRBV9 to TRBJ2-3, with D tentatively TRBD1 (6 bases). This CDR3 is built from 19 residues. Germline V gene sequence: CDR1 SGDLS, CDR2 YYNGEE. V shed 4 bases and J shed 1 base, with 25 bases lying between them.

The rearrangement uses TRBV11-1 and TRBJ1-1; tentatively, D is TRBD1 (6 bases). The CDR3 contains 14 residues. V was trimmed by 7 bases and J by 0 bases, leaving 12 bases between them. Germline CDR1 reads SGHAT; CDR2 reads FQDESV (reference sequence). The CDR3 DNA follows: TGTGCCAGCACCCGGGACAACCTGAACACTGAAGCTTTCTTT. Translated, it gives CASTRDNLNTEAFF.

The V and J genes are TRBV18 and TRBJ1-2, with 8 nucleotides matching TRBD1. The V gene end was trimmed by 6 bases and the J gene end by 1 base; junction bases not matched to a gene: 10. The germline CDR1 and CDR2 sequences are KGHSH and LQKENI. The CDR3 is made up of 16 amino acids. CDR3 protein: CASSLGQGSLNYGYTF. The CDR3 DNA is TGTGCCAGCTCCCTCGGACAGGGTAGCCTTAACTATGGCTACACCTTC.

This clone was counted between two and nine times. CDR3 sequence (DNA): TGTGCCATCAGTGACAGGGGCGATCAGCCCCAGCATTTT. Amino acid sequence: CAISDRGDQPQHF. The genes are TRBV10-3 and TRBJ1-5, with D possibly TRBD1 on 6 matching bases. The V end lost 3 bases, the J end lost 5 bases, and 8 bases lay between the germline ends. The CDR3 length is 13 residues. Germline V gene lookup returns CDR1 ENHRY and CDR2 SYGVKD.

The CDR3 region has the DNA TGTGCCAGCAGCCGTCTAGCGGGAGCCCCAAATGAGCAGTTCTTC. It encodes CASSRLAGAPNEQFF. The chain has TRBV3-1 (or the pseudogene TRBV3-2) and TRBJ2-1; 10 nucleotides agree with TRBD2. Per the germline V gene, CDR1 is LGHDT and CDR2 is YNNKEL (reference sequence). The ends lost 4 bases at V and 7 bases at J; junction bases unmatched: 7. CDR3 length: 15 amino acids.

The chain is built from TRBV30 and TRBJ2-5, with TRBD1 matching 7 bases. CDR1 GTSNPN and CDR2 SVGIG come from the germline V gene (reference sequence). CDR3 length: 13 amino acids. J gave up 6 bases and V 3 bases, and 7 bases lay outside the gene matches. The CDR3 loop reads CAWSAQGVKTQYF. For the CDR3, the DNA is TGTGCCTGGAGCGCCCAGGGGGTGAAGACCCAGTACTTC. Combining the CDR3 with reference TRBV30 and TRBJ2-5 gives the whole variable domain SQTIHQWPATLVQPVGSPLSLECTVEGTSNPNLYWYRQAAGRGLQLLFYSVGIGQISSEVPQNLSASRPQDRQFILSSKKLLLSDSGFYLCAWSAQGVKTQYFGPGTRLLVL.